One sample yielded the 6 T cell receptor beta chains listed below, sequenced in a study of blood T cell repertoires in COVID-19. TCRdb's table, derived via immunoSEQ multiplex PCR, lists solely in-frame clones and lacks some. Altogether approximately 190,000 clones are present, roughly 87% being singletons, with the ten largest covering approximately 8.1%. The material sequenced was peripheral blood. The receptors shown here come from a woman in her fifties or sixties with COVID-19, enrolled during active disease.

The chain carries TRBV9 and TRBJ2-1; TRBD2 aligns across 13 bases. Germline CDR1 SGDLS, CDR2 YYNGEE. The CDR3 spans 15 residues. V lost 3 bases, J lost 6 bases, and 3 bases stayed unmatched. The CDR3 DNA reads TGTGCCAGCAGCGCTACTAGCGGGAGGGCCAATGAGCAGTTCTTC. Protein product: CASSATSGRANEQFF.

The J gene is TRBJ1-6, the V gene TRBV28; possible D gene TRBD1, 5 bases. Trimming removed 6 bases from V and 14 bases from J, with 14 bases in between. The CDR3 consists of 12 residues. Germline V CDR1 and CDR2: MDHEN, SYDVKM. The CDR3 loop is CASSFGPDTLHF. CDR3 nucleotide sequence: TGTGCCAGCAGCTTTGGTCCGGACACCCTCCACTTT.

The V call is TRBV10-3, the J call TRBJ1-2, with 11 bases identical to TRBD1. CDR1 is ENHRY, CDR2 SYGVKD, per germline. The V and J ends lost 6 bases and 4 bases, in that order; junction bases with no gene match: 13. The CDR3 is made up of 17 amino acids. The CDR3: CAIRDRDRGADSYGYTF. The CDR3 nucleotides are TGTGCCATCAGGGACCGGGACAGGGGGGCGGATTCCTATGGCTACACCTTC.

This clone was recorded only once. The DNA for the CDR3 is TGTGCCAGCAGCCGTGAGGGGGGGACAGGGGACGAGACCCAGTACTTC. Its protein product is CASSREGGTGDETQYF. The genes are TRBV11-3 and TRBJ2-5; 10 nucleotides agree with TRBD1. The germline V gene encodes CDR1 SGHNT and CDR2 YENEEA. The V segment lost 5 bases and the J segment 5 bases; nucleotides outside the gene matches: 11. The CDR3 runs 16 residues.

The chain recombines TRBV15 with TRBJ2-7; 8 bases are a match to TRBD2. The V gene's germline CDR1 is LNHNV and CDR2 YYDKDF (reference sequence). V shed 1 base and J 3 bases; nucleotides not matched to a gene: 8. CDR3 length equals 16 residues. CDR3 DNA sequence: TGTGCCACCAGCAGAGCCCCAGGACTAGCCTACTACGAGCAGTACTTC. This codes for CATSRAPGLAYYEQYF.

In DNA, the CDR3 is TGTGCCAGCTCACCTGCGGGACAGTCGGAGGGCTACACCTTC. Its translation: CASSPAGQSEGYTF. J is TRBJ1-2 and V is TRBV18; 7 positions match TRBD1. V lost 3 bases to trimming and J lost 8 bases; unmatched junction nucleotides: 9. This CDR3 is built from 14 residues. Per germline, CDR1 KGHSH and CDR2 LQKENI.